This T cell receptor (beta chain) was documented in a study of human T cells and chemical hapten exposure. Study-wide context: The use of 2% DPC on roughly 2 cm by roughly 2 cm of upper inner arm skin constituted sensitization. Affected patients, primarily female, had alopecia areata, totalis or universalis. Whole-study findings and limits: Controls had significantly fewer large CDR3 similarity clusters than were formed by expanded TCRs.

Unique molecular identifiers were linked by the library to individual cDNA molecules. TCRdb re-called the RACE reads with MiXCR, one entry per CDR3 protein. The sample has tens of thousands of distinct CDR3 sequences; roughly a tenth are singletons. CDR1 is MGHRA, CDR2 YSYEKL, per germline. The CDR3 is 17 residues long. The trim removed 0 bases at V and 8 bases at J, leaving 16 bases unmatched. Time point of the sample: pre-sensitization, week 0. Treatment: therapeutic diphenylcyclopropenone sensitization with weekly scalp DPC. This clonotype was counted at least ten times. What it binds is not known. This chain joins TRBV4-1 and TRBJ2-7; 7 bases map to TRBD1. The origin of this receptor is a man younger than 45 with alopecia areata. Some clones in this sample may be carry-over from other donors' samples. The source material was whole blood, sampled in connection with sensitization to the hapten diphenylcyclopropenone (DPC). CDR3 sequence (DNA): TGCGCCAGCAGCCAAGATACAGGGGTGGCCTGGAGGATCAAGCAGTACTTC. This sequence encodes CASSQDTGVAWRIKQYF.